This passage covers 20 T cell receptor beta chains from one sample sequenced in a study of T cell responses to AZD1222 COVID-19 vaccine. Measured with immunoSEQ multiplex PCR; TCRdb has only the in-frame clones, and not every one. The sample holds about 42,000 clones, over 70% seen once. The specimen was peripheral blood, collected 28 days after the second AZD1222 dose. The source is an adult who received the AZD1222 COVID-19 vaccine.

The chain is built from TRBV2 and TRBJ2-5; D is unclear. Germline CDR1 is SNHLY and CDR2 is FYNNEI. The CDR3 sequence is 15 residues long. V lost 3 bases, J lost 1 base, and 12 bases lay in between. In DNA form, the CDR3 reads TGTGCCAGCAGTGATGTTGACCGCCGCCAAGAGACCCAGTACTTC. This codes for CASSDVDRRQETQYF. Full variable domain (missing parts from reference TRBV2 and TRBJ2-5): EPEVTQTPSHQVTQMGQEVILRCVPISNHLYFYWYRQILGQKVEFLVSFYNNEISEKSEIFDDQFSVERPDGSNFTLKIRSTKLEDSAMYFCASSDVDRRQETQYFGPGTRLLVL.

The chain joins TRBV1 to TRBJ2-1; TRBD1 is the table's D call and was not checked against the DNA. TRBV1 is a pseudogene segment. The CDR3 length is 17 residues. CDR3: CTSSQEAWDRGYNEQFF. As DNA, the CDR3 is TGCACCAGCAGCCAAGAGGCTTGGGACAGGGGCTACAATGAGCAGTTCTTC.

The chain has TRBV11-3 and TRBJ2-3; D gene unclear. This CDR3 spans 12 amino acids. The germline CDR1 and CDR2 sequences are SGHNT and YENEEA. V shed 2 bases and J shed 7 bases, with 7 bases lying between them. In DNA form, the CDR3 reads TGTGCCAGCAGCTTATCCACTAATACGCAGTATTTT. Translation: CASSLSTNTQYF.

CDR3 nucleotides: TGTGCCAGCAGGAACCGGACTAGCGGGGTTCGCAAGACCCAGTACTTC. Translating it yields CASRNRTSGVRKTQYF. The chain recombines TRBV2 with TRBJ2-5; 12 positions match TRBD2. Germline loops: CDR1 SNHLY, CDR2 FYNNEI. This CDR3 contains 16 residues. Losses at the gene ends were 6 bases for V and 6 bases for J; bases not matched to a gene: 11.

The J gene is TRBJ2-1, the V gene TRBV6-5; 7 positions match TRBD2. Germline assignment: CDR1 MNHEY and CDR2 SVGAGI. V dropped 2 bases and J dropped 5; count of bases not matched to a gene: 6. The CDR3 is 15 amino acids. CDR3 amino acids: CASSYAGTTNNEQFF. In nucleotides, the CDR3 is TGTGCCAGCAGTTACGCCGGGACTACCAACAATGAGCAGTTCTTC.

This clone was detected once. The rearrangement links TRBV15 to TRBJ1-2; the D gene is possibly TRBD1 (5 bases). The CDR3 has 14 residues. Trimming shortened V by 3 bases and J by 9 bases, and 17 bases separated the two germline ends. Germline-derived CDR1 and CDR2 are LNHNV and YYDKDF (reference sequence). CDR3 in amino acids: CATSRGEGLWSYTF. DNA of the CDR3: TGTGCCACCAGCAGGGGGGAGGGTTTATGGAGCTACACCTTC.

The chain is built from TRBV30 and TRBJ1-1; 11 bases are shared with TRBD1. J gave up 5 bases and V 4 bases, and 6 bases lay outside the gene matches. The CDR3 runs 14 residues. Germline CDR1 and CDR2: GTSNPN and SVGIG (reference sequence). This CDR3 reads CAWKGQGVGTEAFF. The CDR3 DNA is TGTGCCTGGAAGGGACAGGGGGTTGGTACTGAAGCTTTCTTT.

The chain joins TRBV23-1 to TRBJ2-7; tentatively, D is TRBD1 (6 bases). TRBV23-1 is an ORF, and what it does is uncertain. This CDR3 contains 16 residues. Trimming cost V 6 bases and J 0 bases, with 18 bases left between them. DNA of the CDR3: TGCGCCAGCAGCTTGGAATACAGGGAAACCTCCTACGAGCAGTACTTC. Residues: CASSLEYRETSYEQYF.

The chain carries TRBV28 and TRBJ1-1; TRBD1 might be the D (5 bases). V was shortened by 6 bases and J by 3 bases, with 17 bases between the two germline ends. Germline V gene lookup returns CDR1 MDHEN and CDR2 SYDVKM. CDR3 size: 15 residues. The CDR3 coding sequence is TGTGCCAGCAGCCCCGGGGGGGAATGGGACACTGAAGCTTTCTTT. This gives the protein CASSPGGEWDTEAFF.

The chain carries TRBV6-5 and TRBJ1-6; unclear D gene. The CDR3 consists of 14 residues. The V gene's germline CDR1 is MNHEY and CDR2 SVGAGI. V was shortened by 7 bases and J by 11 bases, with 18 bases between the two germline ends. The CDR3 DNA reads TGTGCCAGCAAGATTGATGGGAGGTCGGCACCCCTCCACTTT. It encodes CASKIDGRSAPLHF.

Relative to its sample, this clone is medium-sized. V is TRBV6-6 and J is TRBJ2-3; a weak D match, TRBD2 (5 bases). The CDR3 length is 17 residues. The germline V and J ends were trimmed by 6 bases and 3 bases, with 22 bases remaining between them. From germline, CDR1 is MNHNY and CDR2 SVGAGI (reference sequence). CDR3 DNA: TGTGCCAGCAGCCGACAACTAGTCGCAACCGCAACAGATACGCAGTATTTT. This gives the protein CASSRQLVATATDTQYF.

The chain employs TRBV29-1 and TRBJ1-1; weak D call: TRBD1 (5 bases). The CDR3 loop spans 12 amino acids. Germline V lookup: CDR1 SQVTM, CDR2 ANQGSEA. The V end lost 4 bases, the J end lost 1 base, and 7 bases lay between the germline ends. The CDR3 loop reads CSVGGGNTEAFF. CDR3 nucleotides: TGCAGCGTTGGCGGGGGGAACACTGAAGCTTTCTTT.

The rearrangement joins TRBV6-4 to TRBJ2-1; TRBD2 aligns across 7 bases. The CDR3 consists of 15 residues. The germline CDR1 and CDR2 sequences are MRHNA and SNTAGT. The ends lost 5 bases at V and 2 bases at J; junction bases unmatched: 6. DNA of the CDR3: TGTGCCAGCAGTTTGGGGGGGGAAGCCTACAATGAGCAGTTCTTC. Protein sequence: CASSLGGEAYNEQFF.

This chain uses TRBV2 with TRBJ1-1; possible D gene TRBD1, 5 bases. The CDR3 spans 13 residues. Germline CDR1 reads SNHLY; CDR2 reads FYNNEI. Trimming removed 6 bases from V and 1 base from J, with 9 bases in between. CDR3 amino acids: CASRVGGNTEAFF. The CDR3 DNA is TGTGCCAGCAGGGTTGGGGGGAACACTGAAGCTTTCTTT. Supplemented by reference TRBV2 and TRBJ1-1, the full variable domain reads EPEVTQTPSHQVTQMGQEVILRCVPISNHLYFYWYRQILGQKVEFLVSFYNNEISEKSEIFDDQFSVERPDGSNFTLKIRSTKLEDSAMYFCASRVGGNTEAFFGQGTRLTVV.

This chain connects TRBV21-1 to TRBJ2-2. TRBV21-1 is a pseudogene segment. The CDR3 has 16 residues. The CDR3 loop is CAVGDPGSPNTGELFF. CDR3 coding DNA: TGTGCCGTGGGGGATCCCGGGTCCCCGAACACCGGGGAGCTGTTTTTT.

This sequence joins TRBV6-2 or TRBV6-3 and TRBJ1-2; 8 bases agree with TRBD1. The germline V gene has CDR1 MNHEY and CDR2 SVGEGT. This CDR3 spans 13 amino acids. The trim removed 6 bases at V and 7 bases at J, leaving 7 bases unmatched. The CDR3 protein is CASSQTGVGGYTF. Here the CDR3 DNA reads TGTGCCAGCAGCCAGACAGGGGTCGGTGGCTACACCTTC.

V is TRBV7-3 and J is TRBJ2-3; 7 nucleotides line up with TRBD2. This CDR3 contains 14 residues. Germline trimming cut 5 bases from V and 2 bases from J; bases unmatched to any gene: 4. CDR1 and CDR2 from the germline V gene are SGHTA and FQGTGA. CDR3: CASSVGGSTDTQYF. CDR3 nucleotide sequence: TGTGCCAGCAGCGTCGGGGGGTCCACAGATACGCAGTATTTT. The variable domain in full, with the rest retrieved from reference TRBV7-3 and TRBJ2-3, is GAGVSQTPSNKVTEKGKYVELRCDPISGHTALYWYRQSLGQGPEFLIYFQGTGAADDSGLPNDRFFAVRPEGSVSTLKIQRTERGDSAVYLCASSVGGSTDTQYFGPGTRLTVL.

The gene calls are TRBV7-8 and TRBJ2-7; no clear D. The V and J ends lost 1 base and 3 bases respectively, with 10 bases between them. Germline values: CDR1 SGHVS, CDR2 FQNEAQ. CDR3 length equals 14 residues. The CDR3 nucleotides are TGTGCCAGCAGCTTAGATGTGGCCGGCTACGAGCAGTACTTC. This encodes CASSLDVAGYEQYF.

V usage is TRBV7-9 and J usage is TRBJ2-3, with no clear D. Germline CDR1 is SEHNR and CDR2 is FQNEAQ (reference sequence). CDR3 length equals 14 residues. Deletions cut 5 bases from V and 2 bases from J, with 11 bases between. Written as DNA, the CDR3 is TGTGCCAGCAGCCTAGGATTAGACACAGATACGCAGTATTTT. Its protein product is CASSLGLDTDTQYF.

The chain joins TRBV18 to TRBJ2-3; D possibly corresponds to TRBD1 (6 bases). This CDR3 spans 18 amino acids. V lost 3 bases to trimming and J lost 3 bases, with 22 bases between them. Germline values: CDR1 KGHSH, CDR2 LQKENI. The chain's CDR3 is CASSPRVLGASWTDTQYF. Here the CDR3 DNA reads TGTGCCAGCTCACCGAGGGTGTTGGGGGCCTCCTGGACAGATACGCAGTATTTT.